The entry below describes one TCR beta chain. The CDR3 length is 15 residues. The V and J ends lost 6 bases and 1 base, in that order; junction bases with no gene match: 6. Germline CDR1 reads MNHNY; CDR2 reads SVGAGI (reference sequence). These data are taken from a study of blood T cell repertoires in COVID-19. Looking at the study overall: Italy, Spain and the United States were the sources of the convalescent and acute COVID-19 samples. T cells, B-cell-depleted T cells, or PBMCs provided the cDNA or gDNA that served as material.

Authors' data handling: By means of reference gene primer amplification, nucleated cell counts were estimated. The data were produced by immunoSEQ multiplex PCR, yet TCRdb's version contains in-frame clones alone and is incomplete. From that table come the V and J calls and clone size; the DNA was used to work out D and trimming. The sample yields around 72,000 clones, around 90% seen once. Material: peripheral blood. The TCR comes from a man aged 50 to 59 with acute or convalescent COVID-19. V usage is TRBV6-6 and J usage is TRBJ1-3; 7 bases fit TRBD1. DNA for the CDR3: TGTGCCAGCAGACCGGGACAGTCATCTGGAAACACCATATATTTT. Protein: CASRPGQSSGNTIYF.